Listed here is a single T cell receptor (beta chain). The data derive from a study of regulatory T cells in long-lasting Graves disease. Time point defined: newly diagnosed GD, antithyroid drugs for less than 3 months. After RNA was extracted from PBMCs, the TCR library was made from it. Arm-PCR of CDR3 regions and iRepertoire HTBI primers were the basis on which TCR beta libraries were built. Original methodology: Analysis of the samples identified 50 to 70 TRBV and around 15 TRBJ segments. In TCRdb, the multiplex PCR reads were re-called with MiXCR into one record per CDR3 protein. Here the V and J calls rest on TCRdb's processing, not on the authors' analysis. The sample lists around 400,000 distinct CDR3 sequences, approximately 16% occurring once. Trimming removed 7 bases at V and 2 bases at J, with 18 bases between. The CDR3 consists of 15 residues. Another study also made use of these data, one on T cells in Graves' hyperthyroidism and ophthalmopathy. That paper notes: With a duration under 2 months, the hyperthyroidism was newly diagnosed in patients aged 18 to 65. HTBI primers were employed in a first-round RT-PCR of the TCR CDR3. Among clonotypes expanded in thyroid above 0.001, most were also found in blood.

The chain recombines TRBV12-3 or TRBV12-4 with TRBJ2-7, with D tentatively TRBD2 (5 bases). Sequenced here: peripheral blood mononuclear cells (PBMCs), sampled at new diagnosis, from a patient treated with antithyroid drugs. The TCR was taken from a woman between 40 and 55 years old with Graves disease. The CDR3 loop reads CASMQAALTTYEQYF. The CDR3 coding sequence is TGTGCCAGCATGCAAGCGGCGTTAACTACCTACGAGCAGTACTTC.